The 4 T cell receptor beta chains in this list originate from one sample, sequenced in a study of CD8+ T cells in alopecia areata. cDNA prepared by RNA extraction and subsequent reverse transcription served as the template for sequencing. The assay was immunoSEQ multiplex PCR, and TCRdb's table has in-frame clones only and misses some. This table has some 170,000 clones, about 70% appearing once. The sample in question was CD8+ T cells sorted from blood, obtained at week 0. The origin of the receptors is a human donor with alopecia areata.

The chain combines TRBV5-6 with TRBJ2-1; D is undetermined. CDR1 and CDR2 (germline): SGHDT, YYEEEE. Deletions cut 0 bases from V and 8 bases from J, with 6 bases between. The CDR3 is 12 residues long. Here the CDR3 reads CASSLAPHEQFF. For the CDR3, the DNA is TGTGCCAGCAGCTTGGCGCCACATGAGCAGTTCTTC.

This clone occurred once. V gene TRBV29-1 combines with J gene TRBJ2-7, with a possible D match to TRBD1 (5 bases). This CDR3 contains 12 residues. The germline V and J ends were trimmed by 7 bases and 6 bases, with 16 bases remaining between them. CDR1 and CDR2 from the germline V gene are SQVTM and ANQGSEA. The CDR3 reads CSAIIRGFEQYF. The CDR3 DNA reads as TGCAGCGCCATTATAAGGGGTTTCGAGCAGTACTTC.

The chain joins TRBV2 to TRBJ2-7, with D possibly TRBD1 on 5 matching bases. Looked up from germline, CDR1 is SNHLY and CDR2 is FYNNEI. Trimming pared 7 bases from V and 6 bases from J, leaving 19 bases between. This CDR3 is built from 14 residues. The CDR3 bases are TGTGCCAGCACCGACGGTGCAGGGATTTTCGAGCAGTACTTC. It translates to CASTDGAGIFEQYF.

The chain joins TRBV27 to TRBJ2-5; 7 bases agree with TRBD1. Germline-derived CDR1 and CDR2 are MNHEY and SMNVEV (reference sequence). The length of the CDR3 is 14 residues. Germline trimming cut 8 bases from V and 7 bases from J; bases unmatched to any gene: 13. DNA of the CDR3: TGTGCCAGCCGGACAGGCCGGGATGTCGGGACCCAGTACTTC. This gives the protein CASRTGRDVGTQYF.